Below, one TCR beta chain is given with its context. These data are taken from a study of T cells expressing NK-cell markers. Germline V gene lookup returns CDR1 MGHRA and CDR2 YSYEKL. This CDR3 spans 15 amino acids. TCRdb processed the 5' RACE reads again and assigns one entry to each CDR3 protein, with no DNA. There are 300,000 to 500,000 distinct CDR3 sequences in the sample, with approximately 11% held by the top ten. The sample taken for sequencing was blood T cells: a sorted CD56 or NKG2C T cell subset, CD4+ or CD8+ T cells, or bulk PBMC T cells (not recorded which). The chain carries TRBV4-1 and TRBJ1-1; without DNA, the TCRdb call of TRBD1 cannot be checked. The receptor was derived from a woman between 45 and 60 years old in good health. CDR3 sequence reads: CASSQDLAGAKRAFF.